The source of this T cell receptor (beta chain) is a study of T cell responses to AZD1222 COVID-19 vaccine (dated by TCRdb to 2020 to 2023). In terms of the full investigation: AZD1222 recipients whose second dose came at about 4 weeks and those whose second dose came at about 12 weeks were combined into one group, since spike-specific TCR depth and breadth did not differ between the two schedules. Trial participants were enrolled by age into subgroups of 18-55, 56-69 and 70-plus years, and around 150, 29 and 61 TCR-sequenced participants, respectively, were included in these subgroups. TCR sequencing covered over 230 trial participants: approximately 200 given two doses of AZD1222 and around 25 given two doses of MenACWY control vaccine. Broader findings and caveats from the paper: A significant rise in spike-specific TCR breadth and depth was observed after two AZD1222 doses relative to day 0 and relative to MenACWY recipients. Conclusions about previously exposed vaccinees are limited because only six or seven AZD1222 recipients were SARS-CoV-2 seropositive at baseline. Reportedly, almost half of the unique spike-specific TCRs recognized epitopes lying outside the regions that are mutated in the B.1.351 and B.1.1.7 variants. Because no day 14 peak-response samples were available, repertoires were characterized only after the peak T cell response. Participants were mostly white British and included more females than males, and it was suggested by the authors that clonal diversity may have been underestimated. In the small 56-69-year group, the increase in depth fell short of significance, most likely because of low power. CD4 TCRs associated with the vaccine covered the entire spike protein, and the dominant responses were in regions 160-218 and 743-854.

What the time point label conveys for this sample: baseline before first vaccination. Vaccinee samples came from UK trials COV001 and COV002, including a single-blind randomized controlled phase 2/3 trial of AZD1222 (ChAdOx1 nCoV-19) in healthy adults. For TCRbeta chain sequencing, PBMC samples were collected from trial participants at day 0 and at day 28 after the second dose. The CDR3 regions of human TCRbeta chains were subjected to immunosequencing. In the source study's methods: TCRs in the repertoires were matched against a reference library of SARS-CoV-2-specific TCRs that had been generated with the MIRA antigen-specificity platform. Breadth was defined as the fraction of unique TCRs that were SARS-CoV-2-associated, and depth was defined as the fraction of total T cells that were SARS-CoV-2-associated. Each spike-specific TCR was assigned to its reactive spike region and to a CD4 or CD8 class using the MIRA data. Log10-transformed breadth and depth values were compared by one-way ANOVA with Sidak's multiple comparisons tests. The table was pulled from immuneACCESS by TCRdb, which kept in-frame rearrangements only. Such tables lose some clones; where checked, under half of the loss comes from unresolved V genes, and the rest has no known cause. V, J and clone size are taken as reported in that table, and D and trimming were inferred from the DNA itself. The sample has under 150,000 clones on record, roughly 90% of them singletons. The ten largest clones capture approximately 1% of the sample.

Points on this clone: There is no known antigen for this receptor. Base-call qualities are not available, and no considerably larger clone is one nucleotide away.

According to the germline V gene (reference sequence), CDR1 reads LNHDA and CDR2 reads SQIVND. The CDR3 measures 15 amino acids from cysteine to phenylalanine. Of all the DNA, just the CDR3 is kept, 45 bases in frame from base 1. At the junction V is shortened by 8 bases and J by 5 bases, with 21 bases in between. The chain employs TRBV19 and TRBJ1-2, with a tentative D gene TRBD1 over 6 matching bases. The origin of this receptor is an adult in good health. The starting material was peripheral blood, obtained on day 0 of AZD1222 vaccination. The CDR3 is CASRDRLEGWYGYTF. The nucleotides are TGTGCCAGTCGTGACAGGCTCGAAGGGTGGTATGGCTACACCTTC.